The 26 T cell receptor beta chains presented below share a single source sample, sequenced in a study of post-analysis software for immune sequencing data. Findings and caveats of the study: When patients were compared with controls, 4 or 5 TRBV segments were more frequent, TRBV5-6, TRBV5-1 and TRBV20-1 among them.

These receptors' targets are unknown. The authors incorporated unique molecular identifiers into the TCR beta cDNA libraries. Via MiXCR, TCRdb re-called the PCR reads, giving one row per CDR3 protein. Seen here are roughly 540,000 distinct CDR3 sequences, around 31% observed once, and the top ten hold 5% to 6%. The sequenced sample consisted of blood. The receptors stem from a girl aged 2-17 years with multiple sclerosis.

The CDR3 loop reads CASSLGRENTEAFF. CDR3 DNA sequence: TGTGCCAGCAGCTTGGGGCGGGAGAACACTGAAGCTTTCTTT. The V call is TRBV5-5, the J call TRBJ1-1; D gene unclear. CDR1 and CDR2 from the germline V gene are SGHKS and YYEKEE (reference sequence). This CDR3 is 14 amino acids long. V was pared by 0 bases and J by 1 base, with 7 bases between.

The V and J genes are TRBV7-3 and TRBJ2-3, with TRBD1 as a possible D gene (5 bases). The CDR3 length is 16 residues. Germline V gene data show CDR1 as SGHTA and CDR2 as FQGTGA. V gave up 2 bases and J gave up 4 bases, with 16 bases separating them. This chain's CDR3 is CASSLGQGVGADTQYF. The CDR3 coding sequence is TGTGCCAGCAGCTTAGGGCAGGGCGTTGGAGCAGATACGCAGTATTTT. Full variable domain (outside the CDR3, taken from reference TRBV7-3 and TRBJ2-3): GAGVSQTPSNKVTEKGKYVELRCDPISGHTALYWYRQSLGQGPEFLIYFQGTGAADDSGLPNDRFFAVRPEGSVSTLKIQRTERGDSAVYLCASSLGQGVGADTQYFGPGTRLTVL.

This clonotype was detected a few times. The chain couples TRBV5-1 to TRBJ2-5; 8 bases fit TRBD2. The CDR3 loop spans 16 amino acids. Germline-derived CDR1 and CDR2 are SGHRS and YFSETQ. V lost 3 bases, J lost 0 bases, and 7 bases stayed unmatched. The CDR3 bases are TGCGCCAGCAGCTCCGGACTAGCTTGGTACCAAGAGACCCAGTACTTC. Its translation: CASSSGLAWYQETQYF.

CDR3 bases: TGTGCCAGCAGCTTACCTCTCCGGGACAGAGTCTACAATGAGCAGTTCTTC. Translation: CASSLPLRDRVYNEQFF. The chain employs TRBV7-6 and TRBJ2-1; 7 bases match TRBD1. The V gene's germline CDR1 is SGHVS and CDR2 FNYEAQ. The CDR3 is 17 residues long. The junction had 10 bases not matched to a gene; V was cut back by 2 bases and J by 3 bases.

V gene TRBV15 combines with J gene TRBJ2-7; D might be TRBD1 (5 bases). V gave up 0 bases and J gave up 3 bases, with 15 bases separating them. This CDR3 spans 16 amino acids. CDR1 and CDR2 (germline): LNHNV, YYDKDF (reference sequence). The CDR3 spells CATSRDIGSRGYEQYF. CDR3 in DNA: TGTGCCACCAGCAGAGATATCGGGTCTAGGGGCTACGAGCAGTACTTC. The full variable domain, with the rest looked up from reference TRBV15 and TRBJ2-7, is DAMVIQNPRYQVTQFGKPVTLSCSQTLNHNVMYWYQQKSSQAPKLLFHYYDKDFNNEADTPDNFQSRRPNTSFCFLDIRSPGLGDTAMYLCATSRDIGSRGYEQYFGPGTRLTVT.

This clonotype showed up many times. J is TRBJ2-1 and V is TRBV6-6, with TRBD2 matching over 12 bases. Trimming at V came to 3 bases and at J to 8 bases, leaving 8 bases not matched to a gene. CDR3 length: 16 residues. The germline gives CDR1 MNHNY, CDR2 SVGAGI (reference sequence). The CDR3 region is CASSYPTSGGGDEQFF. The CDR3 nucleotides read TGTGCCAGCAGTTATCCGACTAGCGGGGGCGGGGATGAGCAGTTCTTC.

A few counts support this clonotype. The CDR3 DNA sequence: TGTGCCAGCAGTTTTGGGTTCTCCTACGAGCAGTACTTC. It encodes CASSFGFSYEQYF. The chain links TRBV12-3 or TRBV12-4 to TRBJ2-7; D call uncertain. Trimming took 3 bases from V and 0 from J, leaving 6 bases between them. The CDR3 has 13 amino acids.

This clonotype was picked up a small number of times. J is TRBJ2-3 and V is TRBV5-1, with 9 bases that match TRBD1. V gave up 1 base and J gave up 3 bases; unmatched junction bases: 3. CDR3 length equals 15 residues. The germline V gene encodes CDR1 SGHRS and CDR2 YFSETQ. The CDR3 sequence is CASSLNRGQTDTQYF. The CDR3 coding sequence is TGCGCCAGCAGCTTGAACAGGGGGCAAACAGATACGCAGTATTTT.

This chain links TRBV6-6 with TRBJ2-1; 9 bases are a match to TRBD1. In germline, CDR1 is MNHNY, CDR2 SVGAGI (reference sequence). The CDR3 is 17 amino acids. After removal of 5 bases from V and 7 bases from J, the junction contained 15 bases not matched to a gene. CDR3 residues: CASSQTTGTGRWNEQFF. CDR3 DNA sequence: TGTGCCAGCAGTCAAACCACCGGGACAGGGAGATGGAATGAGCAGTTCTTC.

The chain couples TRBV28 to TRBJ2-7; D remains ambiguous. This CDR3 contains 14 residues. Trimming stripped 2 bases from V and 3 bases from J, with 11 bases between. Germline V gene data show CDR1 as MDHEN and CDR2 as SYDVKM. Here the CDR3 DNA reads TGTGCCAGCAGTTTAGGACGGCCGGTCTACGAGCAGTACTTC. Protein product: CASSLGRPVYEQYF. The full variable domain, with the rest looked up from reference TRBV28 and TRBJ2-7, is DVKVTQSSRYLVKRTGEKVFLECVQDMDHENMFWYRQDPGLGLRLIYFSYDVKMKEKGDIPEGYSVSREKKERFSLILESASTNQTSMYLCASSLGRPVYEQYFGPGTRLTVT.

This clonotype was counted between two and nine times. The chain uses TRBV11-1 and TRBJ2-1; 11 bases agree with TRBD2. The ends lost 5 bases at V and 0 bases at J; junction bases unmatched: 9. The CDR3 length is 18 residues. The germline V gene has CDR1 SGHAT and CDR2 FQDESV (reference sequence). Here the CDR3 DNA reads TGTGCCAGCAGCCTAAGGTCCCTAGCGGGGGGCTCCTACAATGAGCAGTTCTTC. Protein product: CASSLRSLAGGSYNEQFF.

This clonotype has just a few counts. The chain joins TRBV2 to TRBJ1-1; D is unresolved. Germline V gene data show CDR1 as SNHLY and CDR2 as FYNNEI. Trimming removed 7 bases from V and 7 bases from J, with 10 bases in between. There are 11 residues in the CDR3. The CDR3 here is CASIKAYEAFF. Written as DNA, the CDR3 is TGTGCCAGCATAAAGGCGTATGAAGCTTTCTTT. The full variable domain, in which reference TRBV2 and TRBJ1-1 provide the parts outside the CDR3, is EPEVTQTPSHQVTQMGQEVILRCVPISNHLYFYWYRQILGQKVEFLVSFYNNEISEKSEIFDDQFSVERPDGSNFTLKIRSTKLEDSAMYFCASIKAYEAFFGQGTRLTVV.

This clonotype was seen ten or more times. V is TRBV29-1 and J is TRBJ2-4; 10 bases map to TRBD1. This CDR3 contains 12 residues. The J segment lost 7 bases and the V segment lost 6 bases, leaving 3 bases of the junction unmatched. Germline lookup yields CDR1 SQVTM and CDR2 ANQGSEA. DNA of the CDR3: TGCAGCGTACTGGACAGGGGGAACATTCAGTACTTC. Its translation: CSVLDRGNIQYF.

This clonotype appeared a few times. The gene calls are TRBV20-1 and TRBJ1-2, with TRBD1 as a possible D gene (5 bases). CDR1 and CDR2 (germline): DFQATT, SNEGSKA (reference sequence). The CDR3 has 13 residues. V dropped 5 bases and J dropped 6 bases, with 16 bases sitting between them. The CDR3, as DNA: TGCAGTGCTGTCATCGCCAGGGATGATGGCTACACCTTC. It specifies CSAVIARDDGYTF.

The rearrangement uses TRBV6-5 and TRBJ1-2; 11 nucleotides align to TRBD1. The CDR3 runs to 14 residues. The germline gives CDR1 MNHEY, CDR2 SVGAGI. The trim removed 6 bases at V and 6 bases at J, leaving 6 bases unmatched. The DNA for the CDR3 is TGTGCCAGCAGCGGAGAGGACAGGGGGCATGGCTACACCTTC. Protein sequence: CASSGEDRGHGYTF.

This clonotype was detected a few times. This chain uses TRBV12-3 or TRBV12-4 with TRBJ1-2; D ambiguous. The CDR3 consists of 13 residues. V dropped 6 bases and J dropped 4 bases, with 12 bases sitting between them. The CDR3 DNA is TGTGCCAGCAGCACTCGGGTGTTCTATGGCTACACCTTC. Translation: CASSTRVFYGYTF.

The rearrangement joins TRBV3-1 to TRBJ1-4; D unresolved. The CDR3 is 16 amino acids. V lost 0 bases, J lost 4 bases, and 12 bases lay in between. The germline V gene encodes CDR1 LGHDT and CDR2 YNNKEL (reference sequence). This chain's CDR3 is CASSQDRGRINEKLFF. CDR3 nucleotides: TGTGCCAGCAGCCAAGATCGAGGCAGGATTAATGAAAAACTGTTTTTT.

This clonotype was detected a few times. This rearrangement joins TRBV20-1 to TRBJ2-3, with D perhaps matching TRBD2 (6 bases). The germline CDR1 and CDR2 sequences are DFQATT and SNEGSKA (reference sequence). CDR3 length equals 14 residues. Trimming shortened V by 5 bases and J by 5 bases, and 17 bases separated the two germline ends. The CDR3 region has the DNA TGCAGTGCTCCGCCCGGCGGGGTGGGAGATACGCAGTATTTT. As protein: CSAPPGGVGDTQYF.

The CDR3 loop is CATSRGQGAWETQYF. The CDR3 DNA sequence: TGTGCCACCAGCAGAGGTCAGGGGGCCTGGGAGACCCAGTACTTC. The chain joins TRBV15 to TRBJ2-5; 8 bases align to TRBD1. CDR3 size: 15 residues. Germline V gene lookup returns CDR1 LNHNV and CDR2 YYDKDF (reference sequence). V shed 1 base, J shed 5 bases, and the junction held 6 bases outside the gene matches.

This clonotype came up many times. The rearrangement links TRBV29-1 to TRBJ2-5; D not resolved. This CDR3 has 13 residues. V was pared by 1 base and J by 8 bases, with 14 bases between. From germline, CDR1 is SQVTM and CDR2 ANQGSEA. Written as DNA, the CDR3 is TGCAGCGTTGAAGTGATAACAGCAGAAACCCAGTACTTC. Translating it yields CSVEVITAETQYF.

This chain connects TRBV14 to TRBJ2-1, with TRBD2 matching over 9 bases. V gave up 5 bases and J gave up 6 bases; unmatched junction bases: 8. The CDR3 runs to 15 residues. Germline CDR1 SGHDN, CDR2 FVKESK. CDR3 sequence (DNA): TGTGCCAGCAGCTTAATAGCGGGGGCAAGCAATGAGCAGTTCTTC. It codes for CASSLIAGASNEQFF.

The chain links TRBV6-5 to TRBJ1-2, with 7 bases aligning to TRBD1. Germline V gives CDR1 MNHEY, CDR2 SVGAGI. V gave up 6 bases and J gave up 10 bases; unmatched junction bases: 8. The CDR3 runs to 12 residues. The CDR3 DNA is TGTGCCAGCAGCCAGGACAGGCAAAACTACACCTTC. It translates to CASSQDRQNYTF.

The CDR3 protein is CASSPPKGIPYEQYF. CDR3 sequence (DNA): TGTGCCAGCTCACCACCTAAAGGAATCCCCTACGAGCAGTACTTC. The chain employs TRBV18 and TRBJ2-7; no definite D call. V dropped 0 bases and J dropped 2 bases, with 11 bases sitting between them. This CDR3 has 15 residues. Germline CDR1 reads KGHSH; CDR2 reads LQKENI.

The sample holds a few counts of this clonotype. The gene calls are TRBV2 and TRBJ2-4; D call uncertain. Looked up from germline, CDR1 is SNHLY and CDR2 is FYNNEI. V gave up 6 bases and J gave up 0 bases, with 18 bases separating them. The CDR3 loop spans 17 amino acids. The CDR3 coding sequence is TGTGCCAGCAGAGACACAGACTTACTTCTAGCCAAAAACATTCAGTACTTC. This gives the protein CASRDTDLLLAKNIQYF.

The V call is TRBV7-6, the J call TRBJ2-6, with a tentative D call TRBD2 (5 bases). The CDR3 runs to 18 residues. Germline CDR1 is SGHVS and CDR2 is FNYEAQ. Trimming pared 2 bases from V and 1 base from J, leaving 15 bases between. Written as DNA, the CDR3 is TGTGCCAGCAGCTTACTTTCAGCGGTGGTATCTGGGGCCAACGTCCTGACTTTC. Translating gives CASSLLSAVVSGANVLTF.

The sample holds one count of this clonotype. The chain couples TRBV7-9 to TRBJ2-1; 8 bases map to TRBD1. CDR1 and CDR2 from the germline V gene are SEHNR and FQNEAQ (reference sequence). CDR3 length equals 15 residues. Trimming removed 7 bases from V and 2 bases from J; junction bases left unmatched: 7. The CDR3 coding sequence is TGTGCCAGCACCTTGACAGGGGTCCCCTACAATGAGCAGTTCTTC. Its translation: CASTLTGVPYNEQFF.